One T cell receptor beta chain is described in this entry. The target antigen is unknown. Sorted out of PBMCs were CD4+ T cells and CD8+ T cells. This record comes from a study of CD8+ T cells in alopecia areata. RNA, once extracted, was reverse transcribed into cDNA for use as the sequencing template. The method was immunoSEQ multiplex PCR; TCRdb's version includes in-frame clones alone and lacks a portion of them. The data show under 250,000 clones, with more than 55% seen just once and roughly 5.3% held by the top ten. Germline V gene data show CDR1 as SGHRS and CDR2 as YFSETQ. The length of the CDR3 is 13 residues. Deletions cut 1 base from V and 8 bases from J, with 10 bases between. Findings of the study overall: Scalp specimens additionally yield sequences from normal skin's resident alphabeta T cells. Alopecia totalis/universalis scalp especially showed more expanded CD8+ clones than normal scalp.

The TCR comes from a human donor in good health. The material sequenced was CD8+ T cells sorted from blood. V is TRBV5-1 and J is TRBJ2-1, with a weak D call TRBD1 (5 bases). The CDR3 bases are TGCGCCAGCAGCTTGAAGGGGAACCATGAGCAGTTCTTC. Translated, it gives CASSLKGNHEQFF.